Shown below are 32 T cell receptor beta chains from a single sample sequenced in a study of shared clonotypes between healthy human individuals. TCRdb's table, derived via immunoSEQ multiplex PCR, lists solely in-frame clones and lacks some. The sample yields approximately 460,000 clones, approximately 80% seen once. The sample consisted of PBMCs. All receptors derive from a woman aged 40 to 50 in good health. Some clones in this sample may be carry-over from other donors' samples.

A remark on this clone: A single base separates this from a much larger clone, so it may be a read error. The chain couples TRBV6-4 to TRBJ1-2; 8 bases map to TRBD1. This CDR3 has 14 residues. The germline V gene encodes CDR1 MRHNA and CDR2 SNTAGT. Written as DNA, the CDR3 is TGTGCCTGCAGTGAGGATGGACAGGGCTATGGCTACACCTTC. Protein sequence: CACSEDGQGYGYTF.

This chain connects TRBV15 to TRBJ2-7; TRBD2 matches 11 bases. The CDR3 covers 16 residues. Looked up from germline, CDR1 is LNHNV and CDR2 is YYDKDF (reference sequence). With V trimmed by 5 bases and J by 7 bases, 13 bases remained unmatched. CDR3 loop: CATSPGGTSGAGEQYF. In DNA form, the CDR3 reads TGTGCCACCAGCCCCGGAGGGACTAGCGGTGCGGGGGAGCAGTACTTC.

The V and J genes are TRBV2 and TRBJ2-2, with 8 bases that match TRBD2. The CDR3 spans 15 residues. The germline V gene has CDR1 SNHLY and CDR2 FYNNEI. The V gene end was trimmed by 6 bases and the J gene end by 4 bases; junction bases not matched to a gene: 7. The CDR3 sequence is CASRAGAGITGELFF. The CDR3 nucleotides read TGTGCCAGCAGAGCGGGAGCGGGAATCACCGGGGAGCTGTTTTTT.

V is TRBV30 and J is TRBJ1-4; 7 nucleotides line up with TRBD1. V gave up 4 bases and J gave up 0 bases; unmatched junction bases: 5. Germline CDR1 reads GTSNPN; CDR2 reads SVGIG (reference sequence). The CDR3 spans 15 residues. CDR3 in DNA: TGTGCCTGGACGAGGGGACAGTCAACTAATGAAAAACTGTTTTTT. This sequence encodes CAWTRGQSTNEKLFF.

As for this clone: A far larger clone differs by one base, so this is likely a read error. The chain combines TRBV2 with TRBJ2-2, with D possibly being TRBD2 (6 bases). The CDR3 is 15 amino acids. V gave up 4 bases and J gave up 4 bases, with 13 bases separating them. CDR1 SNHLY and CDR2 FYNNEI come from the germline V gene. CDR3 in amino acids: CASSVRRVGTGELFF. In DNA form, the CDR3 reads TGTGCCAGCAGTGTCCGGAGGGTGGGCACCGGGGAGCTGTTTTTT.

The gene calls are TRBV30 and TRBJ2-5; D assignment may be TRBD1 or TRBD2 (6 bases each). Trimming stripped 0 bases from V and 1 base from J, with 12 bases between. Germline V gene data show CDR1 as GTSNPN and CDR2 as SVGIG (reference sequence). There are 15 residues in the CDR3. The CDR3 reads CAWSVGGSGQETQYF. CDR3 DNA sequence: TGTGCCTGGAGTGTGGGGGGCAGTGGCCAAGAGACCCAGTACTTC. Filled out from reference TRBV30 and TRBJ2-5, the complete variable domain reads SQTIHQWPATLVQPVGSPLSLECTVEGTSNPNLYWYRQAAGRGLQLLFYSVGIGQISSEVPQNLSASRPQDRQFILSSKKLLLSDSGFYLCAWSVGGSGQETQYFGPGTRLLVL.

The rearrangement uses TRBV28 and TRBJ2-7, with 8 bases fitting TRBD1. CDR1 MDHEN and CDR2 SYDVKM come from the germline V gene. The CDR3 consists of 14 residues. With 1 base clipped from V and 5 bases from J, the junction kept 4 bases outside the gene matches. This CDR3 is CASSLSRGLDEQYF. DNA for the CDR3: TGTGCCAGCAGTTTATCCAGGGGGCTCGACGAGCAGTACTTC.

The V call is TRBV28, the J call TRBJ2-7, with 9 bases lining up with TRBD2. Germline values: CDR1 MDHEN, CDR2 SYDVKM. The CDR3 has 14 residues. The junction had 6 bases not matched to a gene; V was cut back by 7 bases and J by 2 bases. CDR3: CASISVAGAYEQYF. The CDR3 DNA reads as TGTGCCAGCATCTCGGTAGCGGGAGCCTACGAGCAGTACTTC.

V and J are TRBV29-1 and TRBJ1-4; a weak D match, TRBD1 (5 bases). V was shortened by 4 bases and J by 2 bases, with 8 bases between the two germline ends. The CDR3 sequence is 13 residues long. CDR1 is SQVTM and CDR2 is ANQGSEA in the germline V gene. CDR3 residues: CSVAWGTNEKLFF. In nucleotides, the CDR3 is TGCAGCGTTGCTTGGGGGACTAATGAAAAACTGTTTTTT.

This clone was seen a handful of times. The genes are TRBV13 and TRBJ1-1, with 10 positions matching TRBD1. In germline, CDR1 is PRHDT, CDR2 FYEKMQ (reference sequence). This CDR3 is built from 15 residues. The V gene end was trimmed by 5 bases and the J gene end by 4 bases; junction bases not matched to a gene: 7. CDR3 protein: CASSPRGQGGTEAFF. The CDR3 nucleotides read TGTGCCAGCAGCCCACGCGGACAGGGGGGCACTGAAGCTTTCTTT.

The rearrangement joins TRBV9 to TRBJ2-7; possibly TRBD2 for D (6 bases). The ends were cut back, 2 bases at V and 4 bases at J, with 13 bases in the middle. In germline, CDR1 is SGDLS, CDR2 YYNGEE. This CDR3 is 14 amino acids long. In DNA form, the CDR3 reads TGTGCCAGCAGCGTCGCTGGGGGGAGGTACGAGCAGTACTTC. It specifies CASSVAGGRYEQYF.

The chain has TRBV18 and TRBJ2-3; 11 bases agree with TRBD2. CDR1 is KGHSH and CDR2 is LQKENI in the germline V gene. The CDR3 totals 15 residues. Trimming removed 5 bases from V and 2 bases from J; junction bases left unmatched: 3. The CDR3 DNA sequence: TGTGCCAGCTCAGCACTAGCGGGGGACACAGATACGCAGTATTTT. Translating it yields CASSALAGDTDTQYF. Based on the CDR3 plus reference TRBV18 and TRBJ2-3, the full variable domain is NAGVMQNPRHLVRRRGQEARLRCSPMKGHSHVYWYRQLPEEGLKFMVYLQKENIIDESGMPKERFSAEFPKEGPSILRIQQVVRGDSAAYFCASSALAGDTDTQYFGPGTRLTVL.

CDR3 bases: TGTGCCAGCAGCTTAGTGGCGGGACCCTCTGGAAACACCATATATTTT. Translation gives CASSLVAGPSGNTIYF. The J gene is TRBJ1-3, the V gene TRBV7-2; D perhaps matches TRBD1 (5 bases). CDR1 is SGHTA, CDR2 FQGNSA, per germline. Trimming shortened V by 1 base and J by 0 bases, and 10 bases separated the two germline ends. The CDR3 is 16 amino acids. Drawing the rest from reference TRBV7-2 and TRBJ1-3, the complete variable domain is GAGVSQSPSNKVTEKGKDVELRCDPISGHTALYWYRQSLGQGLEFLIYFQGNSAPDKSGLPSDRFSAERTGGSVSTLTIQRTQQEDSAVYLCASSLVAGPSGNTIYFGEGSWLTVV.

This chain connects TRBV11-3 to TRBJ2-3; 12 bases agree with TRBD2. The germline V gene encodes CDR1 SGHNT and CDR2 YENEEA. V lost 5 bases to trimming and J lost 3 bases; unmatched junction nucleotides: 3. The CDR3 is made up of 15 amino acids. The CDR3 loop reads CASSQTSGSTDTQYF. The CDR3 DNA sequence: TGTGCCAGCAGCCAGACTAGCGGGAGTACAGATACGCAGTATTTT.

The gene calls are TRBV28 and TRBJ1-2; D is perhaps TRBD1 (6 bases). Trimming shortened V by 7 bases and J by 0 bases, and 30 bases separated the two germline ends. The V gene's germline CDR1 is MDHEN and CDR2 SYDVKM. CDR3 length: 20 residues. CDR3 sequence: CASTLGGAQGISGANYGYTF. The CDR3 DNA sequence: TGTGCCAGCACCTTAGGGGGTGCACAGGGAATCTCCGGGGCTAACTATGGCTACACCTTC.

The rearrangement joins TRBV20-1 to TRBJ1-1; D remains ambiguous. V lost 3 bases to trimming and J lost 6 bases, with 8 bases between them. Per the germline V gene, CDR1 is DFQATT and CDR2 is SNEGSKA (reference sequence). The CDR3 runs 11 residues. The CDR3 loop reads CSARRPAEAFF. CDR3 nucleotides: TGCAGTGCTAGGAGACCCGCTGAAGCTTTCTTT.

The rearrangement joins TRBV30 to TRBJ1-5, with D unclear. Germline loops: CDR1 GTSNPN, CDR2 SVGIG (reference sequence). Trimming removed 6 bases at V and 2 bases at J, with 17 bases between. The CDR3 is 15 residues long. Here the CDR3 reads CACSGDHKGNQPQHF. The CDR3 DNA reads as TGTGCCTGCTCCGGCGACCACAAGGGCAATCAGCCCCAGCATTTT. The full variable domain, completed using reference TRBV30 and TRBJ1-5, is SQTIHQWPATLVQPVGSPLSLECTVEGTSNPNLYWYRQAAGRGLQLLFYSVGIGQISSEVPQNLSASRPQDRQFILSSKKLLLSDSGFYLCACSGDHKGNQPQHFGDGTRLSIL.

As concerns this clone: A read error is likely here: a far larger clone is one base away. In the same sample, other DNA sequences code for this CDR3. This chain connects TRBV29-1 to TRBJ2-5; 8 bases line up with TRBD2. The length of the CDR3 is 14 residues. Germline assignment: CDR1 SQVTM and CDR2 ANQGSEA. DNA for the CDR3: TGCAGCGTTGAACTCGGGAGGGGTCAAGAGACACAGTACTTC. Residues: CSVELGRGQETQYF.

The CDR3 DNA reads as TGTGCCAGCAGCTACAGGGGGGGGCCGAACATTCAGTACTTC. Translating gives CASSYRGGPNIQYF. The V gene is TRBV28, the J gene TRBJ2-4; a weak D match, TRBD1 (8 bases). The CDR3 runs 14 residues. Between the trimmed V and J ends, which lost 6 bases and 7 bases, there was a span of 16 bases. The germline V gene has CDR1 MDHEN and CDR2 SYDVKM.

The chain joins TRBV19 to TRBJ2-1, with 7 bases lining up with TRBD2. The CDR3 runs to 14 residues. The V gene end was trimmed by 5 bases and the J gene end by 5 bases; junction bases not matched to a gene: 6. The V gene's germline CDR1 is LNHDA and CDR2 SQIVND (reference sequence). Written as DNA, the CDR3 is TGTGCCAGTAGTCTACCCGGGGGGAACAATGAGCAGTTCTTC. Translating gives CASSLPGGNNEQFF.

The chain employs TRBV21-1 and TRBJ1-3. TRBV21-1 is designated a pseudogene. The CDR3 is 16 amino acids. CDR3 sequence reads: CASSKARRFLGNTIYF. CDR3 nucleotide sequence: TGTGCCAGCAGCAAAGCGCGGCGGTTCCTTGGAAACACCATATATTTT.

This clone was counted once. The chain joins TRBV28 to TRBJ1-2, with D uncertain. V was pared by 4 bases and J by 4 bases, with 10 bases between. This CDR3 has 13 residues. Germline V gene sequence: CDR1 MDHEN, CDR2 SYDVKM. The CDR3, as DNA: TGTGCCAGCAGTTCGGGGTTCGGCTATGGCTACACCTTC. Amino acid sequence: CASSSGFGYGYTF.

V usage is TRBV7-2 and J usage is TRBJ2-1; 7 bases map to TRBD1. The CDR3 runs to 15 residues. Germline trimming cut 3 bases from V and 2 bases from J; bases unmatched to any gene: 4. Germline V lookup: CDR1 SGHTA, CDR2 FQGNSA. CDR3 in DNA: TGTGCCAGCAGCTTCAGACAGGGCGCCTACAATGAGCAGTTCTTC. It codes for CASSFRQGAYNEQFF.

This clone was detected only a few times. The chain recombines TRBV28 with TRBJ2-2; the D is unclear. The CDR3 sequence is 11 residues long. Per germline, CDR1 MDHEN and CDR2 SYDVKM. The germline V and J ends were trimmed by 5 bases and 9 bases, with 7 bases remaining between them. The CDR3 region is CASSTPRELFF. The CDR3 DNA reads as TGTGCCAGCAGTACCCCTAGGGAGCTGTTTTTT.

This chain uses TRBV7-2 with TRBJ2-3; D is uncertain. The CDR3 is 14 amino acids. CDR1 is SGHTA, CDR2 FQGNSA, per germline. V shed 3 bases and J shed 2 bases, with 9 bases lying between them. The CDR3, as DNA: TGTGCCAGCAGCTTGAGCAGGTACACAGATACGCAGTATTTT. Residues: CASSLSRYTDTQYF.

CDR3 DNA: TGTGCCAGCAGCTTGGCTGGCAGAACCTACGAGCAGTACTTC. Its protein is CASSLAGRTYEQYF. The V and J genes are TRBV7-9 and TRBJ2-7; D remains ambiguous. CDR1 and CDR2 (germline): SEHNR, FQNEAQ (reference sequence). V shed 3 bases and J shed 2 bases, with 11 bases lying between them. The CDR3 contains 14 residues.

The CDR3 is CASSANSEETQYF. The CDR3 DNA follows: TGTGCCAGCAGTGCGAACAGTGAAGAGACCCAGTACTTC. The rearrangement links TRBV2 to TRBJ2-5; D is undetermined. CDR3 length: 13 residues. In germline, CDR1 is SNHLY, CDR2 FYNNEI. V was clipped by 4 bases and J by 3 bases, with 9 bases between them.

This CDR3 is CASSEVGVTEAFF. The CDR3 region has the DNA TGTGCCAGCAGTGAAGTCGGGGTCACTGAAGCTTTCTTT. V usage is TRBV6-1 and J usage is TRBJ1-1; no definite D call. V was clipped by 1 base and J by 4 bases, with 7 bases between them. CDR3 length equals 13 residues. The germline V gene has CDR1 MNHNS and CDR2 SASEGT.

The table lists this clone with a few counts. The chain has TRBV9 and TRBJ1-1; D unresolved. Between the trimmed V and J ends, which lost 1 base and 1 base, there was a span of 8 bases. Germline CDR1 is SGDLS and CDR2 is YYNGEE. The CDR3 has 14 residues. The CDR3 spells CASSVSLGNTEAFF. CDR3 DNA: TGTGCCAGCAGCGTATCCCTGGGGAACACTGAAGCTTTCTTT.

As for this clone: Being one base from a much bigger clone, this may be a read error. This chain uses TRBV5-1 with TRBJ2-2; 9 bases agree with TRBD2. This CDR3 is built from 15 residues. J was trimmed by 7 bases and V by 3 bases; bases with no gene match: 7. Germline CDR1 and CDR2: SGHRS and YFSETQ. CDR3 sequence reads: CASSSIAGVSGELFF. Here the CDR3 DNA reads TGCGCCAGCAGCTCCATAGCGGGAGTAAGCGGGGAGCTGTTTTTT.

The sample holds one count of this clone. The CDR3 sequence: CASSLLHGGTEAFF. Written as DNA, the CDR3 is TGCGCCAGCAGCTTGCTGCATGGGGGGACTGAAGCTTTCTTT. The chain has TRBV5-1 and TRBJ1-1; TRBD1 might be the D (5 bases). Trimming stripped 1 base from V and 5 bases from J, with 12 bases between. CDR3 size: 14 residues. Germline CDR1 reads SGHRS; CDR2 reads YFSETQ.

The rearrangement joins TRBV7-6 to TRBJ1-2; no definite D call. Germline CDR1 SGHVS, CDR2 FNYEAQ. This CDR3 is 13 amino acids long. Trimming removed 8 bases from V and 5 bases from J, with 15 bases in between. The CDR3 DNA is TGTGCCAGCTCAGAGGATTTCGGGTATGGCTACACCTTC. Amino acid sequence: CASSEDFGYGYTF.